This TCR beta chain was identified in a study of untreated major depressive disorder. The study, taken as a whole, reports: Private clones made up every subject's top five TRBV05-01 clones. Depressed patients' CD4+ T cells carried increased TRBV05-01 (Vbeta 5.1) usage versus control CD4+ T cells.

Concerning this clone: Its antigen remains unknown.

The method was immunoSEQ multiplex PCR; TCRdb's version includes in-frame clones alone and lacks a portion of them. The table records more than 25,000 clones, around 93% of them present only once. Patients had moderate to severe depression. Roughly 27 ml of blood was drawn into EDTA tubes. From thawed PBMCs, CD4+ T cells were purified by negative selection. The germline CDR1 and CDR2 sequences are SEHNR and FQNEAQ (reference sequence). The CDR3 spans 14 residues. With 5 bases removed from V and 3 bases from J, the gap between germline ends came to 14 bases. The sample was CD4+ T cells from PBMCs. The chain uses TRBV7-9 and TRBJ2-7, with D perhaps TRBD1 (5 bases). This receptor was taken from a woman between 25 and 40 years old with major depressive disorder. The DNA for the CDR3 is TGTGCCAGCAGCAGCTCAGGGTGGGTCTACGAGCAGTACTTC. Residues: CASSSSGWVYEQYF. Complete variable domain (other parts from reference TRBV7-9 and TRBJ2-7): DTGVSQNPRHKITKRGQNVTFRCDPISEHNRLYWYRQTLGQGPEFLTYFQNEAQLEKSRLLSDRFSAERPKGSFSTLEIQRTEQGDSAMYLCASSSSGWVYEQYFGPGTRLTVT.